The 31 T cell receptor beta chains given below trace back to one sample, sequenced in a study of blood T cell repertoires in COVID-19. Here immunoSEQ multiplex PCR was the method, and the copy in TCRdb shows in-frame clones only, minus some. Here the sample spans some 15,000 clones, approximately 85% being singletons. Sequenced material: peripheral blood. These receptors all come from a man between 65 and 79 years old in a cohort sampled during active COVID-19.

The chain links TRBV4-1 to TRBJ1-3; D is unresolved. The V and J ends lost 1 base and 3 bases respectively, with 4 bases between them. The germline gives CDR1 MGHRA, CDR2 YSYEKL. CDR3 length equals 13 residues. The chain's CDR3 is CASSQALGNTIYF. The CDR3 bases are TGCGCCAGCAGCCAAGCACTTGGAAACACCATATATTTT.

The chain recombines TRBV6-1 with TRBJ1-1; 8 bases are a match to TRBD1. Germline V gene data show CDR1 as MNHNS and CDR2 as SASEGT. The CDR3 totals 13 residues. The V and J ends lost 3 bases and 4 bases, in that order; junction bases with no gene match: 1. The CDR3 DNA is TGTGCCAGCAGTGAGGGACAGGTCACTGAAGCTTTCTTT. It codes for CASSEGQVTEAFF.

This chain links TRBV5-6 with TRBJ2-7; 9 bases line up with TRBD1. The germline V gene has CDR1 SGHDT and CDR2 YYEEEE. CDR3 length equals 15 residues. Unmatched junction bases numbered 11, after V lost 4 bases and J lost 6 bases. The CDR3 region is CASSAGTGKAAEQYF. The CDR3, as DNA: TGTGCCAGCAGCGCAGGGACAGGGAAGGCGGCCGAGCAGTACTTC.

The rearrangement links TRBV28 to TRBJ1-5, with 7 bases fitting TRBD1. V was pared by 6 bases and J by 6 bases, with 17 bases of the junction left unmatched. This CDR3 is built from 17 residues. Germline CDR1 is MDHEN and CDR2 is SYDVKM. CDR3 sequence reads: CASSQASTGSVSQPQHF. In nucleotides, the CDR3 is TGTGCCAGCAGCCAAGCCTCGACAGGGTCCGTTTCTCAGCCCCAGCATTTT.

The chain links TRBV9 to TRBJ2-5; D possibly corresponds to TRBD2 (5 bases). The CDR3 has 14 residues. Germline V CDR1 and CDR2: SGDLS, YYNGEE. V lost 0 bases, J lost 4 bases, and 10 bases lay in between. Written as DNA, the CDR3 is TGTGCCAGCAGCGTAGTAGGGAGTGGAGAGACCCAGTACTTC. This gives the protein CASSVVGSGETQYF.

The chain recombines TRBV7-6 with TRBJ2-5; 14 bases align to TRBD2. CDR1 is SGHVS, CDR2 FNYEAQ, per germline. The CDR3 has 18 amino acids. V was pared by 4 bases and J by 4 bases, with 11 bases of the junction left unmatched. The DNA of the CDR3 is TGTGCCAGCAGCTCGCAGGGGACTAGCGGGAGTTTTGGAGAGACCCAGTACTTC. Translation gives CASSSQGTSGSFGETQYF.

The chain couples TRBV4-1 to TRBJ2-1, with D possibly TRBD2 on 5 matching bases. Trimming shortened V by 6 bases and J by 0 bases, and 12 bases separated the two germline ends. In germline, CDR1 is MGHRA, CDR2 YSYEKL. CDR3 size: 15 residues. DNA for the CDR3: TGCGCCAGCAGTACTCGGGGTAGCTCCTACAATGAGCAGTTCTTC. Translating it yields CASSTRGSSYNEQFF.

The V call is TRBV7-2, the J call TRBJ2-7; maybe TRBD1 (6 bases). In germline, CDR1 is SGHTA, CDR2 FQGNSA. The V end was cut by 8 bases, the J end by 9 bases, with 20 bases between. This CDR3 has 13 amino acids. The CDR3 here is CASVPGHPPGQYF. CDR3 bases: TGTGCCAGCGTCCCGGGACACCCTCCGGGGCAGTACTTC.

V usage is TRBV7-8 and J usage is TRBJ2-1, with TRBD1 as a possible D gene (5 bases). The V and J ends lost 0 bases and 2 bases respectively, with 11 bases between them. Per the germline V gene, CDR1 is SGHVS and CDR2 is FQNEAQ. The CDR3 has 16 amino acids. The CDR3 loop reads CASSLATTVTYNEQFF. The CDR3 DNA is TGTGCCAGCAGCTTAGCTACGACAGTTACCTACAATGAGCAGTTCTTC.

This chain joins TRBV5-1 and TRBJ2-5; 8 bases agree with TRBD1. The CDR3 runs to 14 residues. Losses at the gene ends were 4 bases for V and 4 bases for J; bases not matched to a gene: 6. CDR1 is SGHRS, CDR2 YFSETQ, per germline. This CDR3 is CASSRTDRGETQYF. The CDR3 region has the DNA TGCGCCAGCAGCCGGACCGACAGGGGAGAGACCCAGTACTTC.

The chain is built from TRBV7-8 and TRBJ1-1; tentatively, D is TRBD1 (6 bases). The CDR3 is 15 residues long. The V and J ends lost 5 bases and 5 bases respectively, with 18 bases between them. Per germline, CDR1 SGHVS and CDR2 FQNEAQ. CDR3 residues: CASSTRTGLGTEAFF. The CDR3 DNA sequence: TGTGCCAGCAGCACCCGTACAGGGCTCGGGACTGAAGCTTTCTTT.

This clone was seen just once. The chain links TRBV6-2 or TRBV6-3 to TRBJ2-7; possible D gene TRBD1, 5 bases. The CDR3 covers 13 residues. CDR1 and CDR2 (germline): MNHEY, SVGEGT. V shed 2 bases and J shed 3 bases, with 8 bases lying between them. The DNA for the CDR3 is TGTGCCAGCAGTTACCGCGACAGCTACGAGCAGTACTTC. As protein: CASSYRDSYEQYF.

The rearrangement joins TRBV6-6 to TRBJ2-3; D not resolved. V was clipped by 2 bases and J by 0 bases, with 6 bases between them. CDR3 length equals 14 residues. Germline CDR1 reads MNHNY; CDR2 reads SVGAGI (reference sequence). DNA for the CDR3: TGTGCCAGCAGTTACCCCCGTAGCACAGATACGCAGTATTTT. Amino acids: CASSYPRSTDTQYF.

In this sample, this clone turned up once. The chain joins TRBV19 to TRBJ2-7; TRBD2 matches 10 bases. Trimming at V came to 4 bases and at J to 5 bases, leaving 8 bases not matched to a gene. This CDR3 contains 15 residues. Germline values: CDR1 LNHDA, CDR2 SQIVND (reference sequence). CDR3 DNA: TGTGCCAGTAGTACCCGTAGCGGGAGGTCCCACGAGCAGTACTTC. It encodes CASSTRSGRSHEQYF.

The CDR3 bases are TGTGCCAGCAGTCTCCTAAGAACCGGGGAGCTGTTTTTT. Amino acid sequence: CASSLLRTGELFF. This chain links TRBV11-3 with TRBJ2-2, with D unclear. Trimming stripped 6 bases from V and 5 bases from J, with 10 bases between. From germline, CDR1 is SGHNT and CDR2 YENEEA. The CDR3 spans 13 residues. The entire variable domain, with the rest obtained from reference TRBV11-3 and TRBJ2-2, is as follows: EAGVVQSPRYKIIEKKQPVAFWCNPISGHNTLYWYLQNLGQGPELLIRYENEEAVDDSQLPKDRFSAERLKGVDSTLKIQPAELGDSAVYLCASSLLRTGELFFGEGSRLTVL.

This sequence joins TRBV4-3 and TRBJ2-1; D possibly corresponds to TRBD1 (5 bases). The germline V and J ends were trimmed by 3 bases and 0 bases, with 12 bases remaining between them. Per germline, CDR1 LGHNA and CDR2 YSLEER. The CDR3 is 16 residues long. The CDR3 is CASSQRRVGSYNEQFF. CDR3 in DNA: TGCGCCAGCAGCCAGCGCAGGGTTGGCTCCTACAATGAGCAGTTCTTC.

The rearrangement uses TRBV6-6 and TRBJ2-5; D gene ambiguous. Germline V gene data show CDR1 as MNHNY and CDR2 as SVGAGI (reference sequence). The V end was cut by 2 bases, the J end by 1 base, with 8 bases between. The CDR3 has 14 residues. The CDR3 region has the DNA TGTGCCAGCAGTTACGGGCGCTCCCAAGAGACCCAGTACTTC. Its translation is CASSYGRSQETQYF.

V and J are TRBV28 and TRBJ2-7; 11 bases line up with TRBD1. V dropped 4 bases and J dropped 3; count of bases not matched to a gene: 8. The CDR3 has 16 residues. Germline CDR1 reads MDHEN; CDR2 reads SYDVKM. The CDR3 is CASSSLLGTGGYEQYF. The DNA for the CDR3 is TGTGCCAGCAGTTCCCTTCTTGGGACAGGGGGCTACGAGCAGTACTTC.

Here the CDR3 reads CASRQVDGYTF. CDR3 nucleotide sequence: TGTGCCAGCAGGCAGGTTGATGGCTACACCTTC. J is TRBJ1-2 and V is TRBV2; D not certain. CDR1 SNHLY and CDR2 FYNNEI come from the germline V gene. The CDR3 sequence is 11 residues long. Trimming shortened V by 6 bases and J by 6 bases, and 8 bases separated the two germline ends.

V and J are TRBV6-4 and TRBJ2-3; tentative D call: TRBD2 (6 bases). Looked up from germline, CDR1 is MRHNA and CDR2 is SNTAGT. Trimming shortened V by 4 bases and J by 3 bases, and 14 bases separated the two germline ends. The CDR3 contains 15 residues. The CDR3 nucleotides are TGTGCCAGCAGTGTTCTTGGGGGGAGGACAGATACGCAGTATTTT. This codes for CASSVLGGRTDTQYF.

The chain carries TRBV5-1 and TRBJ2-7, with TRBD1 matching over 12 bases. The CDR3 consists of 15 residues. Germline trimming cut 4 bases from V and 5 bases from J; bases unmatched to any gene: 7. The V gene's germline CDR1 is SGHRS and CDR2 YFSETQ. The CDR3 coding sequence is TGCGCCAGCAGCCCCCAGAGGGACAGGGGGCACGAGCAGTACTTC. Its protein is CASSPQRDRGHEQYF.

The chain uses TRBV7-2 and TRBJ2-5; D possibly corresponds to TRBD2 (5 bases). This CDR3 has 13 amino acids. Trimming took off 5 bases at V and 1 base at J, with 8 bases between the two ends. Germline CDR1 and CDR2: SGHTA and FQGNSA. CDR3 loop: CASSQRAQETQYF. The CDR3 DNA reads TGTGCCAGCAGCCAGAGGGCCCAAGAGACCCAGTACTTC.

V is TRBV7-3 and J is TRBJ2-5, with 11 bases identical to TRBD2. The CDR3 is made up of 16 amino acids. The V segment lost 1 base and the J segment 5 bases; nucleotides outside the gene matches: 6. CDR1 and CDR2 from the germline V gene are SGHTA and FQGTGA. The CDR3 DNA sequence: TGTGCCAGCAGCTTAAATAGCGGGAGGGCCGGTGAGACCCAGTACTTC. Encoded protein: CASSLNSGRAGETQYF.

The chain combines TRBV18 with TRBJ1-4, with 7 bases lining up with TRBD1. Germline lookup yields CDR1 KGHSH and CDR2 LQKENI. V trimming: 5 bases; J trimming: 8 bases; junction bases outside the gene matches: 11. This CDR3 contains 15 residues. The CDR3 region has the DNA TGTGCCAGCTCATTCAGACAGGGCGAGGGAGAAAAACTGTTTTTT. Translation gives CASSFRQGEGEKLFF. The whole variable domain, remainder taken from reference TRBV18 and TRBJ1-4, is NAGVMQNPRHLVRRRGQEARLRCSPMKGHSHVYWYRQLPEEGLKFMVYLQKENIIDESGMPKERFSAEFPKEGPSILRIQQVVRGDSAAYFCASSFRQGEGEKLFFGSGTQLSVL.

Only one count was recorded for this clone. The CDR3 loop is CASSQDPTPSYEQYF. CDR3 DNA sequence: TGTGCCAGCAGCCAAGATCCCACACCCTCCTACGAGCAGTACTTC. The J gene is TRBJ2-7, the V gene TRBV3-1 (or the pseudogene TRBV3-2); D uncertain. V was clipped by 0 bases and J by 0 bases, with 9 bases between them. The CDR3 is made up of 15 amino acids. Germline-derived CDR1 and CDR2 are LGHDT and YNNKEL (reference sequence).

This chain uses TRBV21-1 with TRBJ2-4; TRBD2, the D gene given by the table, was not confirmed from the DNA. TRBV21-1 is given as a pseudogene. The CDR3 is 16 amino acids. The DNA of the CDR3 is TGTGCCAGCAGCAAGACTAGCGGGAGATCCAAAAACATTCAGTACTTC. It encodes CASSKTSGRSKNIQYF.

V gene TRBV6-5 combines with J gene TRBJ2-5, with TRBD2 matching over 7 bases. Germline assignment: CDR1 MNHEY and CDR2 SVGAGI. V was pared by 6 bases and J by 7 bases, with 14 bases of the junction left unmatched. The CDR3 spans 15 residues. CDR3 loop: CASSSLGRESVTQYF. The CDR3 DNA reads TGTGCCAGCAGCAGTTTAGGGCGGGAGAGCGTGACCCAGTACTTC.

This chain's CDR3 is CASSPVTGKDSPLHF. In DNA form, the CDR3 reads TGTGCCAGCAGCCCAGTGACAGGGAAGGATTCACCCCTCCACTTT. The chain joins TRBV7-8 to TRBJ1-6; 7 bases fit TRBD1. Per germline, CDR1 SGHVS and CDR2 FQNEAQ. The CDR3 spans 15 residues. J was trimmed by 8 bases and V by 5 bases; bases with no gene match: 9.

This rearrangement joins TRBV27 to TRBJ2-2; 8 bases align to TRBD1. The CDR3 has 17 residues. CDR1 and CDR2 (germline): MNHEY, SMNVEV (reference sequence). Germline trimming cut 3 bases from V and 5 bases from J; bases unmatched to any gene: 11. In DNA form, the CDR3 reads TGTGCCAGCAGTTTCAGGGGCGGACAGGGTAGGACCGGGGAGCTGTTTTTT. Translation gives CASSFRGGQGRTGELFF.

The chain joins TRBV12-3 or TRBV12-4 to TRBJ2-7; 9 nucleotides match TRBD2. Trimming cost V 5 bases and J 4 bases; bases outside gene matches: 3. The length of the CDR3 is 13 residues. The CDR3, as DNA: TGTGCCAGCAGTCCCAGCGGGAGGTACGAGCAGTACTTC. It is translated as CASSPSGRYEQYF.

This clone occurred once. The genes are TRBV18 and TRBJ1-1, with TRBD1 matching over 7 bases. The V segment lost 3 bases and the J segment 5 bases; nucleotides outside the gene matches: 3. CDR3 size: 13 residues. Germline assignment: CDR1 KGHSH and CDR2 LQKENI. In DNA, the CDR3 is TGTGCCAGCTCACCCAGGGGGGAAACTGAAGCTTTCTTT. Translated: CASSPRGETEAFF.